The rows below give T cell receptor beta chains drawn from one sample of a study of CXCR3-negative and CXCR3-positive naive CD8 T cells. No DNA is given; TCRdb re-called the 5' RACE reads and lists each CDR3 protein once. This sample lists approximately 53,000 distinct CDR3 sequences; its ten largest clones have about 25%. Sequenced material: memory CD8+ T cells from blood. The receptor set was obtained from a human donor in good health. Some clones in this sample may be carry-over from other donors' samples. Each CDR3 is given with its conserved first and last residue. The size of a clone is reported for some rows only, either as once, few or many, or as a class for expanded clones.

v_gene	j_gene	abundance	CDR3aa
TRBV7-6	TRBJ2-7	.	CASSLVGGPDEQYF
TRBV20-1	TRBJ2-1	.	CSAASIADSYNEQFF
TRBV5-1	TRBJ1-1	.	CASSLAGKGATEAFF
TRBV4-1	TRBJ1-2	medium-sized	CASSHPERQGAGGYTF
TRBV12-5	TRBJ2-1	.	CASGLQGLAGGPGGAEQFF
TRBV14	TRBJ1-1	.	CASSLWGGLNTEAFF
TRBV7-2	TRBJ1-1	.	CASSFVQGTEAFF
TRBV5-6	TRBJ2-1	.	CASSSRDRSHNEQFF
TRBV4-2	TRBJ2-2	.	CASSQGQRQMENTGELFF
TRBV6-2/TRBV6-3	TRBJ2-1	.	CASRETGVRHEQFF
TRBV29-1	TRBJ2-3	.	CSVVWEGRADTQYF
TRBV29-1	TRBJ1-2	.	CSDTTGISNTF
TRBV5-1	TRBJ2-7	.	CASSLDTFPYEQYF
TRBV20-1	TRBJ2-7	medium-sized	CSARGLADSYEQYF